This T cell receptor (beta chain) was captured in a study of cytomegalovirus exposure and HLA in healthy donors. The study, taken as a whole, reports: V- and J-gene trimming of TCR beta was linked (in a later analysis) to a missense DCLRE1C variant. Being productive about 90% or about 30% of the time was typical of most TCR beta V segments in an earlier analysis. As confirmed in vitro, a few CMV-associated chains were specific for CMV antigens.

Primers: 60 Vbeta forward and 13 Jbeta reverse. TCRdb keeps only in-frame clones here, not all; method: immunoSEQ multiplex PCR. Found here are some 190,000 clones, around 67% of them singletons; the top ten hold 3% to 4%. Likely unrecorded immune exposures existed in these nominally healthy donors. Losses at the gene ends were 5 bases for V and 3 bases for J; bases not matched to a gene: 7. The CDR3 spans 15 residues. Per germline, CDR1 SNHLY and CDR2 FYNNEI. A remark on this clone: The antigen remains undetermined.

The sequence was collected from a woman aged 25 to 39 in good health and CMV-seropositive. This chain uses TRBV2 with TRBJ2-1, with 7 nucleotides matching TRBD2. What was sequenced was PBMCs. DNA of the CDR3: TGTGCCAGCAGTCGAACCGGGACTAACTACAATGAGCAGTTCTTC. This encodes CASSRTGTNYNEQFF.